The 12 T cell receptor beta chains in this list originate from one sample, sequenced in a study of T cells in Graves' hyperthyroidism and ophthalmopathy. The TCR beta CDR3 regions underwent amplification using RNA transcripts as the source. Carried out on the TCR CDR3, a first-round RT-PCR used the HTBI primer set. Each CDR3 protein is one row after TCRdb ran MiXCR on the multiplex PCR reads. The table has approximately 640,000 distinct CDR3 sequences, roughly a sixth seen once. Sequencing was carried out using blood. The receptors were gathered from a man aged 50 or older with Graves' hyperthyroidism.

This clonotype has at least ten counts. This chain uses TRBV7-8 with TRBJ2-7; D gene uncertain. Trimming took off 1 base at V and 7 bases at J, with 20 bases between the two ends. CDR3 size: 16 residues. Per germline, CDR1 SGHVS and CDR2 FQNEAQ. The CDR3 nucleotides are TGTGCCAGCAGCTTAGGACCGGGCGGATTCCTTCAGGAGCAGTACTTC. Protein product: CASSLGPGGFLQEQYF.

This clonotype was counted ten times or more. The V and J genes are TRBV2 and TRBJ2-5; 8 bases fit TRBD2. V trimming: 7 bases; J trimming: 2 bases; junction bases outside the gene matches: 6. CDR1 SNHLY and CDR2 FYNNEI come from the germline V gene. CDR3 size: 14 residues. CDR3 residues: CASTAGVGQETQYF. CDR3 DNA sequence: TGTGCCAGCACAGCGGGAGTGGGGCAAGAGACCCAGTACTTC.

This chain connects TRBV15 to TRBJ2-3, with a tentative D call TRBD2 (7 bases). Germline lookup yields CDR1 LNHNV and CDR2 YYDKDF (reference sequence). The CDR3 consists of 18 residues. Trimming stripped 5 bases from V and 0 bases from J, with 21 bases between. The CDR3 region is CATSQRGGGTISTDTQYF. The CDR3 DNA sequence: TGTGCCACCAGCCAAAGGGGGGGTGGGACAATAAGCACAGATACGCAGTATTTT.

Many counts were recorded for this clonotype. V gene TRBV20-1 combines with J gene TRBJ1-2; D remains ambiguous. The CDR3 loop spans 12 amino acids. Germline lookup yields CDR1 DFQATT and CDR2 SNEGSKA (reference sequence). V lost 3 bases to trimming and J lost 3 bases, with 8 bases between them. CDR3 sequence reads: CSAREIHYGYTF. CDR3 nucleotide sequence: TGCAGTGCTAGGGAAATCCACTATGGCTACACCTTC.

This clonotype was picked up many times. The chain carries TRBV20-1 and TRBJ2-5; 7 bases map to TRBD1. Germline lookup yields CDR1 DFQATT and CDR2 SNEGSKA (reference sequence). V trimming: 1 base; J trimming: 5 bases; junction bases outside the gene matches: 10. The CDR3 spans 15 residues. CDR3 nucleotide sequence: TGCAGTGCTAGAGGGGAAAGGGGGCAGGAGGAGACCCAGTACTTC. It codes for CSARGERGQEETQYF.

The rearrangement links TRBV7-2 to TRBJ1-4; a possible D gene is TRBD1 (5 bases). The CDR3 is made up of 16 amino acids. Germline CDR1 is SGHTA and CDR2 is FQGNSA. Trimming removed 0 bases at V and 8 bases at J, with 16 bases between. CDR3: CASSLAGTMSPEKLFF. As DNA, the CDR3 is TGTGCCAGCAGCTTAGCCGGGACTATGAGCCCCGAAAAACTGTTTTTT.

In its sample, this clonotype was seen a few times. CDR3 sequence: CASSLNGGLTEAFF. CDR3 sequence (DNA): TGTGCCAGCAGCTTAAACGGAGGGTTGACTGAAGCTTTCTTT. V usage is TRBV7-3 and J usage is TRBJ1-1; D is undetermined. Deletions cut 1 base from V and 5 bases from J, with 11 bases between. The germline V gene encodes CDR1 SGHTA and CDR2 FQGTGA. There are 14 residues in the CDR3.

This clonotype was seen only a few times. The genes are TRBV6-2 or TRBV6-3 and TRBJ2-7, with D perhaps matching TRBD1 (6 bases). Germline V CDR1 and CDR2: MNHEY, SVGEGT. V shed 0 bases and J shed 3 bases, with 18 bases lying between them. This CDR3 is built from 17 residues. CDR3 sequence (DNA): TGTGCCAGCAGTTACTCAAGAGACAGGTCACCCTTCTACGAGCAGTACTTC. This translates into CASSYSRDRSPFYEQYF.

Of note for this clonotype: Given a much more abundant clone one base away, this may be a read error. This sequence joins TRBV20-1 and TRBJ2-1, with TRBD2 matching over 9 bases. The CDR3 sequence is 17 residues long. Germline lookup yields CDR1 DFQATT and CDR2 SNEGSKA (reference sequence). The V segment lost 0 bases and the J segment 6 bases; nucleotides outside the gene matches: 12. CDR3 nucleotides: TGCAGTGCTAGAGATTCCTCCAGGCTAGCGGGAAGCAATGAGCAGTTCTTC. This encodes CSARDSSRLAGSNEQFF.

This clonotype occurred a few times. Written as DNA, the CDR3 is TGCGCCAGCATCGGACAGCTTAGCACAGATACGCAGTATTTT. Residues: CASIGQLSTDTQYF. The chain couples TRBV5-1 to TRBJ2-3, with D perhaps matching TRBD1 (6 bases). This CDR3 spans 14 amino acids. V was clipped by 6 bases and J by 0 bases, with 11 bases between them. In germline, CDR1 is SGHRS, CDR2 YFSETQ.

This clonotype was detected only a few times. Mismatch with germline at one junction end may stem from a read error. The chain links TRBV7-9 to TRBJ2-5, with D uncertain. This CDR3 is 18 amino acids long. Germline CDR1 reads SEHNR; CDR2 reads FQNEAQ (reference sequence). The CDR3 is CASSSLNKRPQIQETRYF. The DNA of the CDR3 is TGTGCCAGCAGCTCACTCAACAAGAGACCTCAAATCCAAGAGACCCGGTACTTC.

This clonotype turned up a few times. V gene TRBV10-3 combines with J gene TRBJ2-3; 7 nucleotides align to TRBD2. This CDR3 is 14 amino acids long. V lost 0 bases and J lost 3; bases outside the gene matches: 0. Germline V gene data show CDR1 as ENHRY and CDR2 as SYGVKD. This chain's CDR3 is CAISESGLTDTQYF. CDR3 DNA: TGTGCCATCAGTGAGTCGGGACTAACAGATACGCAGTATTTT.